This TCR beta chain was identified in a study of cytomegalovirus exposure and HLA in healthy donors. Study overall: Approximately 83 million unique TCRs from HLA-typed donors were held in an early data release. Whole-study results and caveats: There were several of the most significant clusters that appeared linked to common viral pathogens in a later analysis. Among the CMV-associated chains, three were confirmed in vitro as specific for CMV antigens. There were reportedly fewer N-insertions in an Asian-associated ancestry cluster than the approximately 630-donor mean, in a later analysis.

Vbeta (60) and Jbeta (13) primers were used in the PCR. Sequenced by immunoSEQ multiplex PCR; TCRdb stores in-frame clones only, minus some. The data contain roughly 100,000 clones, roughly 80% of them singletons. There are 12 residues in the CDR3. Germline V gene sequence: CDR1 MNHNS, CDR2 SASEGT. The germline V and J ends were trimmed by 6 bases and 8 bases, with 13 bases remaining between them. To note about this clone: What it binds is unknown.

The V gene is TRBV6-1, the J gene TRBJ1-1; tentatively, D is TRBD1 (6 bases). This TCR derives from a female donor in good health and CMV-seropositive. Material for sequencing was PBMCs. The CDR3 here is CASSSRTVEAFF. The CDR3 DNA reads TGTGCCAGCAGCAGCCGGACAGTCGAAGCTTTCTTT.